The 21 T cell receptor beta chains below were found in one sample sequenced in a study of technical replicates of blood from a handful of donors. The repertoire was sequenced with immunoSEQ multiplex PCR; TCRdb's copy has only in-frame clones and lacks some. The data show 62,000 or so clones, with about 88% seen just once and under 6.5% held by the top ten. Sequenced input: PBMCs. The source is a human donor in good health. Some clones in this sample may be carry-over from other donors' samples.

Written as DNA, the CDR3 is TGTGCCAGCTCACCCCTAGCGGGAGTGGGAGATACGCAGTATTTT. This translates into CASSPLAGVGDTQYF. The V gene is TRBV18, the J gene TRBJ2-3; TRBD2 matches at 10 bases. The CDR3 extends over 15 amino acids. Germline V CDR1 and CDR2: KGHSH, LQKENI. With V trimmed by 3 bases and J by 5 bases, 5 bases remained unmatched.

The chain uses TRBV7-2 and TRBJ1-6, with a possible D match to TRBD1 (6 bases). CDR1 is SGHTA, CDR2 FQGNSA, per germline. The CDR3 covers 15 residues. Trimming took off 1 base at V and 7 bases at J, with 11 bases between the two ends. The CDR3, as DNA: TGTGCCAGCAGCTTAGTACAGGGTGGGAATTCACCCCTCCACTTT. Encoded protein: CASSLVQGGNSPLHF.

The chain links TRBV5-4 to TRBJ2-5, with a weak D call TRBD2 (5 bases). Germline-derived CDR1 and CDR2 are SGHNT and YYREEE (reference sequence). This CDR3 has 15 residues. Trimming shortened V by 1 base and J by 5 bases, and 15 bases separated the two germline ends. CDR3 DNA: TGTGCCAGCAGCTTGACGCCTGGAGGCAGGGAGACCCAGTACTTC. Protein: CASSLTPGGRETQYF.

The CDR3 DNA follows: TGTGCCAGCAGCTTTGGACAGGCGAACACCGGGGAGCTGTTTTTT. This sequence encodes CASSFGQANTGELFF. The genes are TRBV5-4 and TRBJ2-2, with 7 bases identical to TRBD1. The length of the CDR3 is 15 residues. J lost 0 bases, V lost 2 bases, and 1 base had no gene match. Germline V gene lookup returns CDR1 SGHNT and CDR2 YYREEE (reference sequence).

The chain couples TRBV4-2 to TRBJ2-5, with 8 positions matching TRBD2. This CDR3 region has 15 residues. Looked up from germline, CDR1 is LGHNA and CDR2 is YNFKEQ. Unmatched junction bases numbered 9, after V lost 4 bases and J lost 5 bases. CDR3 bases: TGTGCCAGCAGCCTCCGGGGGGGCCTAGGTGAGACCCAGTACTTC. This gives the protein CASSLRGGLGETQYF.

The chain uses TRBV12-5 and TRBJ2-7; perhaps TRBD2 as D (6 bases). The germline V gene has CDR1 LGHNT and CDR2 FRNRAP. Between the trimmed V and J ends, which lost 7 bases and 4 bases, there was a span of 14 bases. CDR3 length: 13 amino acids. The CDR3 nucleotides are TGTGCTAGTGCTTCGGGAGCAGGGTACGAGCAGTACTTC. Translated: CASASGAGYEQYF.

The chain couples TRBV11-2 to TRBJ1-4, with 9 bases matching TRBD1. The CDR3 has 17 residues. Trimming took 8 bases from V and 3 from J; bases not matched to a gene: 13. CDR1 and CDR2 from the germline V gene are SGHAT and FQNNGV. The CDR3 loop is CASAFLPGQGPNEKLFF. The CDR3 bases are TGTGCCAGCGCCTTCCTCCCGGGACAGGGACCTAATGAAAAACTGTTTTTT.

V usage is TRBV11-3 and J usage is TRBJ2-3, with TRBD1 as a possible D gene (5 bases). The CDR3 is 13 residues long. Germline V gene lookup returns CDR1 SGHNT and CDR2 YENEEA. Trimming shortened V by 7 bases and J by 0 bases, and 8 bases separated the two germline ends. CDR3 sequence: CASKGHSTDTQYF. The CDR3 DNA follows: TGTGCCAGCAAAGGACATAGCACAGATACGCAGTATTTT.

V is TRBV11-1 and J is TRBJ2-7, with TRBD2 as a possible D gene (6 bases). Germline V gene data show CDR1 as SGHAT and CDR2 as FQDESV (reference sequence). The CDR3 extends over 19 amino acids. With 8 bases removed from V and 2 bases from J, the gap between germline ends came to 31 bases. CDR3 sequence (DNA): TGTGCCAGCCCAGCCCGGACTACTAGCATAAATTCAGGAACCTACGAGCAGTACTTC. It codes for CASPARTTSINSGTYEQYF.

This CDR3 is CASSLGTSGGTGDNEQFF. In DNA, the CDR3 is TGTGCCAGTAGTCTAGGGACTAGCGGGGGCACGGGGGACAATGAGCAGTTCTTC. This chain connects TRBV19 to TRBJ2-1; 14 bases align to TRBD2. The V gene's germline CDR1 is LNHDA and CDR2 SQIVND (reference sequence). The J segment lost 5 bases and the V segment lost 5 bases, leaving 11 bases of the junction unmatched. This CDR3 spans 18 amino acids.

The chain carries TRBV19 and TRBJ1-5; 7 positions match TRBD1. The CDR3 has 16 amino acids. V lost 1 base and J lost 5; bases outside the gene matches: 8. Germline CDR1 LNHDA, CDR2 SQIVND (reference sequence). In nucleotides, the CDR3 is TGTGCCAGTAGTATAGTCGGAAACAGGGGTGATCAGCCCCAGCATTTT. Translating it yields CASSIVGNRGDQPQHF.

V gene TRBV5-4 combines with J gene TRBJ2-5, with TRBD2 matching over 11 bases. V lost 4 bases to trimming and J lost 0 bases; unmatched junction nucleotides: 11. The length of the CDR3 is 18 residues. The germline V gene has CDR1 SGHNT and CDR2 YYREEE (reference sequence). The CDR3 DNA reads as TGTGCCAGCAGCATAACCGGGACTAGCGGAAACTACCAAGAGACCCAGTACTTC. Residues: CASSITGTSGNYQETQYF.

The chain couples TRBV5-1 to TRBJ2-7, with TRBD1 matching over 10 bases. CDR1 is SGHRS, CDR2 YFSETQ, per germline. The CDR3 consists of 15 residues. V shed 3 bases and J 5 bases; nucleotides not matched to a gene: 8. The chain's CDR3 is CASSSPGDRGDEQYF. DNA for the CDR3: TGCGCCAGCAGCTCCCCGGGGGACAGGGGTGACGAGCAGTACTTC.

The chain is built from TRBV7-6 and TRBJ1-2; 8 bases match TRBD1. CDR3 length: 14 residues. From germline, CDR1 is SGHVS and CDR2 FNYEAQ. The V and J ends lost 5 bases and 4 bases, in that order; junction bases with no gene match: 6. The CDR3 sequence is CASSLQGGFYGYTF. The CDR3 DNA follows: TGTGCCAGCAGCCTACAGGGGGGATTCTATGGCTACACCTTC.

The CDR3 region is CASDGQFSTNEKLFF. The CDR3 DNA follows: TGTGCCTCCGATGGACAATTTTCCACTAATGAAAAACTGTTTTTT. The rearrangement joins TRBV30 to TRBJ1-4, with D perhaps TRBD1 (5 bases). The CDR3 runs 15 residues. The V gene lost 7 bases and the J gene lost 2 bases, with 17 bases spanning the gap. CDR1 and CDR2 (germline): GTSNPN, SVGIG (reference sequence).

The chain uses TRBV7-9 and TRBJ1-2; tentatively, D is TRBD1 (6 bases). The CDR3 contains 16 residues. Germline CDR1 is SEHNR and CDR2 is FQNEAQ (reference sequence). The V and J ends lost 0 bases and 6 bases respectively, with 17 bases between them. The CDR3 is CASSLAGAGVTDGYTF. In DNA, the CDR3 is TGTGCCAGCAGCTTAGCGGGGGCTGGAGTAACTGATGGCTACACCTTC.

This clone was seen just once. This sequence joins TRBV27 and TRBJ1-4; D might be TRBD1 (5 bases). The germline V and J ends were trimmed by 9 bases and 7 bases, with 12 bases remaining between them. Germline V gene sequence: CDR1 MNHEY, CDR2 SMNVEV (reference sequence). There are 12 residues in the CDR3. The CDR3 DNA reads TGTGCCAGAACAGGCCAGTGTGAAAAACTGTTTTTT. Its translation is CARTGQCEKLFF.

The rearrangement joins TRBV7-9 to TRBJ2-7, with 7 bases lining up with TRBD2. CDR1 is SEHNR and CDR2 is FQNEAQ in the germline V gene (reference sequence). V lost 4 bases to trimming and J lost 1 base; unmatched junction nucleotides: 4. The CDR3 runs to 14 residues. CDR3 protein: CASSSGTTSYEQYF. As DNA, the CDR3 is TGTGCCAGCAGCTCCGGGACTACGTCCTACGAGCAGTACTTC.

The genes are TRBV5-6 and TRBJ2-6; weak D call: TRBD1 (6 bases). Germline V CDR1 and CDR2: SGHDT, YYEEEE. The ends were cut back, 4 bases at V and 0 bases at J, with 17 bases in the middle. The CDR3 is made up of 18 amino acids. Written as DNA, the CDR3 is TGTGCCAGCAGCACAAGACAGGTCCAGAGCTCTGGGGCCAACGTCCTGACTTTC. Encoded protein: CASSTRQVQSSGANVLTF.

The chain combines TRBV6-1 with TRBJ2-7; TRBD1 might be the D (6 bases). The germline V and J ends were trimmed by 6 bases and 3 bases, with 15 bases remaining between them. Germline CDR1 reads MNHNS; CDR2 reads SASEGT. There are 14 residues in the CDR3. The CDR3 is CASRWDRGFYEQYF. CDR3 bases: TGTGCCAGCAGATGGGATAGGGGGTTCTACGAGCAGTACTTC.

The J gene is TRBJ2-2, the V gene TRBV7-8; unclear D gene. The ends were cut back, 1 base at V and 0 bases at J, with 6 bases in the middle. The germline CDR1 and CDR2 sequences are SGHVS and FQNEAQ. The CDR3 is 15 residues long. In DNA, the CDR3 is TGTGCCAGCAGCTTAGACAGTGCGAACACCGGGGAGCTGTTTTTT. As protein: CASSLDSANTGELFF.